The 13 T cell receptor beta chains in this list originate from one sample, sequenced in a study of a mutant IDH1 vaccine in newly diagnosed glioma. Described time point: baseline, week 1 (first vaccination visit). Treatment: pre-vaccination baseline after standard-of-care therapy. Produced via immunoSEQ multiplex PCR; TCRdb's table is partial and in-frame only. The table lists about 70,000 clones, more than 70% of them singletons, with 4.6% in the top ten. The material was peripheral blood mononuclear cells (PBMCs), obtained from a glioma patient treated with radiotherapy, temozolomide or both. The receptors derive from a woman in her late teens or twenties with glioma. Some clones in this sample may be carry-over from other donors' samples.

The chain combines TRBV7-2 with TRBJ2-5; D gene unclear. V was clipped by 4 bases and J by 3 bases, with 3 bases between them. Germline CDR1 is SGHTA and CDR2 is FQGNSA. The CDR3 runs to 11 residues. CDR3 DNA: TGTGCCAGCAGCTCGAAAGAGACCCAGTACTTC. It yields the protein CASSSKETQYF.

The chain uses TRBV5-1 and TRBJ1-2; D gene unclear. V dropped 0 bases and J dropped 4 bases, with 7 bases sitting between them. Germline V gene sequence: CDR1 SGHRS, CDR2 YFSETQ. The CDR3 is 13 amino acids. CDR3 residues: CASSLEGPYGYTF. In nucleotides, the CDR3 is TGCGCCAGCAGCTTGGAGGGCCCCTATGGCTACACCTTC. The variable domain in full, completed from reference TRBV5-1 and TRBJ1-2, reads KAGVTQTPRYLIKTRGQQVTLSCSPISGHRSVSWYQQTPGQGLQFLFEYFSETQRNKGNFPGRFSGRQFSNSRSEMNVSTLELGDSALYLCASSLEGPYGYTFGSGTRLTVV.

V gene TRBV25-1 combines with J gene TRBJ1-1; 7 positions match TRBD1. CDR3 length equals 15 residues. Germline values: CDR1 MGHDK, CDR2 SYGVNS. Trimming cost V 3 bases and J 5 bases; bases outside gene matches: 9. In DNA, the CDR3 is TGTGCCAGCAGTGACCCCGCTCAGGGGGAGACTGAAGCTTTCTTT. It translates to CASSDPAQGETEAFF. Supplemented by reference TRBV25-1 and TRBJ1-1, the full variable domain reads EADIYQTPRYLVIGTGKKITLECSQTMGHDKMYWYQQDPGMELHLIHYSYGVNSTEKGDLSSESTVSRIRTEHFPLTLESARPSHTSQYLCASSDPAQGETEAFFGQGTRLTVV.

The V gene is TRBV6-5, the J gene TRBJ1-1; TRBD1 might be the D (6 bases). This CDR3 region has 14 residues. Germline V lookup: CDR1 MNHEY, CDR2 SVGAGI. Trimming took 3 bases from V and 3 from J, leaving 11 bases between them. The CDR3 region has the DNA TGTGCCAGCAGTTATCAGGGGCGATACACTGAAGCTTTCTTT. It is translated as CASSYQGRYTEAFF.

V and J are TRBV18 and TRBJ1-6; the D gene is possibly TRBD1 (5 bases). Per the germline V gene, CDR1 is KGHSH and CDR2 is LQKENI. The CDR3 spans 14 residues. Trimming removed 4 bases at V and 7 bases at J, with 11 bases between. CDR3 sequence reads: CASSRDRINSPLHF. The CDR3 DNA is TGTGCCAGCTCACGGGACCGTATCAATTCACCCCTCCACTTT.

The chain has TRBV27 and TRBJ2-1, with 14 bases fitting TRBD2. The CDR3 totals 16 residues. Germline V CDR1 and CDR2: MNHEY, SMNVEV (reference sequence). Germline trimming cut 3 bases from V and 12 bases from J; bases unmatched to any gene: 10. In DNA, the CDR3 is TGTGCCAGCAGTTTCGAGTCGGGACTAGCGGGAGAGGGGCAGTTCTTC. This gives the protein CASSFESGLAGEGQFF.

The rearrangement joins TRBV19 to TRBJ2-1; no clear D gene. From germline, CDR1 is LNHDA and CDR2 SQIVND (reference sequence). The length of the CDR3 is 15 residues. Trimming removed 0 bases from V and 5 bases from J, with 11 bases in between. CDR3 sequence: CASSIDPRPNNEQFF. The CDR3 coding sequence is TGTGCCAGTAGTATAGATCCCAGGCCCAACAATGAGCAGTTCTTC.

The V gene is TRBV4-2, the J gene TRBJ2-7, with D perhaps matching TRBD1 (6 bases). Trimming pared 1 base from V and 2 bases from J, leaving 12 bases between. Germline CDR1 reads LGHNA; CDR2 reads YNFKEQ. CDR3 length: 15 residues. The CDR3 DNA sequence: TGTGCCAGCAGCCAAGCTGAGACAGGCCCCTACGAGCAGTACTTC. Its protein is CASSQAETGPYEQYF.

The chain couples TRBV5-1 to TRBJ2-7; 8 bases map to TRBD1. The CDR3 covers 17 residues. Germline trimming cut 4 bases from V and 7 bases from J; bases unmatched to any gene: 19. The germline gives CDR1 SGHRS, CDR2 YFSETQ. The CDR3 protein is CASSGYDRGAPSREQYF. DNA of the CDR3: TGCGCCAGCAGCGGGTACGACAGGGGCGCCCCGTCAAGAGAGCAGTACTTC.

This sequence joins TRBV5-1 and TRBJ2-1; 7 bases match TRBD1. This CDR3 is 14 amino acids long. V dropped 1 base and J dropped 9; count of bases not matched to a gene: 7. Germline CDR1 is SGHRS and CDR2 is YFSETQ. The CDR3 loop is CASSLTGEGGEQFF. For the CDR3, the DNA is TGCGCCAGCAGCTTGACAGGGGAAGGAGGTGAGCAGTTCTTC.

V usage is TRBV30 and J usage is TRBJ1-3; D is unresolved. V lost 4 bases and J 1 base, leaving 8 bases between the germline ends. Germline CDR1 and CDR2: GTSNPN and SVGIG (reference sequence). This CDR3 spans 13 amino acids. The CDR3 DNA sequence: TGTGCCTGGACAGACGAATCTGGAAACACCATATATTTT. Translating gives CAWTDESGNTIYF.

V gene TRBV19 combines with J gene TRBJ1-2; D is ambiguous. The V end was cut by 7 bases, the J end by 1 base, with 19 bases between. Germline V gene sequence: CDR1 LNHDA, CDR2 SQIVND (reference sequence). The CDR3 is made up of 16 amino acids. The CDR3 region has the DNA TGTGCCAGTATCCAAGGCGGGAATCGTCTTAACTATGGCTACACCTTC. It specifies CASIQGGNRLNYGYTF.

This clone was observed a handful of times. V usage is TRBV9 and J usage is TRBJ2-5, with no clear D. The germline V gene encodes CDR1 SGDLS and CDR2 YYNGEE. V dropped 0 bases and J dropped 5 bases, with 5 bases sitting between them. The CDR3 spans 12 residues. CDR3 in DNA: TGTGCCAGCAGCGTAGAATCCGAGACCCAGTACTTC. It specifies CASSVESETQYF.